What follows are 24 T cell receptor beta chains derived from one specimen sequenced in a study of regulatory T cells in long-lasting Graves disease. Arm-PCR of CDR3 regions and iRepertoire HTBI primers were the basis on which TCR beta libraries were built. TCRdb reanalysed the multiplex PCR reads using MiXCR and keeps one entry per CDR3 protein. The table shows about 620,000 distinct CDR3 sequences, with roughly 15% occurring only once. Regarding time point: newly diagnosed GD, antithyroid drugs for less than 3 months. The authors made the TCR library using RNA they extracted from PBMCs. A further study also used this sample, focusing on T cells in Graves' hyperthyroidism and ophthalmopathy.

The sequenced sample was peripheral blood mononuclear cells (PBMCs), obtained at new diagnosis, from a patient treated with antithyroid drugs. Source of these receptors: a woman in her 30s with Graves disease.

This clonotype was detected ten times or more. The V and J genes are TRBV27 and TRBJ1-6; D may be TRBD1 (6 bases). The CDR3 consists of 15 residues. Trimming removed 5 bases at V and 8 bases at J, with 16 bases between. Germline CDR1 MNHEY, CDR2 SMNVEV (reference sequence). The CDR3 sequence: CASSLQTGRYSPLHF. CDR3 nucleotide sequence: TGTGCCAGCAGTCTGCAGACAGGTCGTTATTCACCCCTCCACTTT.

Ten or more counts support this clonotype. The rearrangement joins TRBV2 to TRBJ1-2; 7 bases map to TRBD1. V gave up 6 bases and J gave up 4 bases; unmatched junction bases: 5. Per the germline V gene, CDR1 is SNHLY and CDR2 is FYNNEI. This CDR3 is 13 amino acids long. Here the CDR3 DNA reads TGTGCCAGCAGCGATTGGGACAGCTATGGCTACACCTTC. This gives the protein CASSDWDSYGYTF.

The chain is built from TRBV7-6 and TRBJ1-3; no clear D. V lost 5 bases, J lost 0 bases, and 11 bases lay in between. The CDR3 runs to 15 residues. Germline lookup yields CDR1 SGHVS and CDR2 FNYEAQ. The chain's CDR3 is CASSRGVGSGNTIYF. In DNA form, the CDR3 reads TGTGCCAGCAGCCGCGGGGTTGGCTCTGGAAACACCATATATTTT.

This clonotype was counted ten times or more. The chain links TRBV29-1 to TRBJ2-7; maybe TRBD2 (6 bases). CDR1 and CDR2 (germline): SQVTM, ANQGSEA. The V end was cut by 0 bases, the J end by 6 bases, with 24 bases between. The CDR3 spans 17 residues. DNA for the CDR3: TGCAGCGTTGAAGAGACGGCTCGTCTAGCGTACTATTGCGAGCAGTACTTC. It translates to CSVEETARLAYYCEQYF.

This clonotype was recorded many times. The chain combines TRBV2 with TRBJ1-5; D uncertain. CDR3 length: 13 amino acids. The germline V and J ends were trimmed by 7 bases and 5 bases, with 12 bases remaining between them. Germline CDR1 is SNHLY and CDR2 is FYNNEI. This CDR3 reads CASMAAGDQPQHF. The DNA for the CDR3 is TGTGCCAGCATGGCGGCTGGGGATCAGCCCCAGCATTTT.

The V call is TRBV30, the J call TRBJ2-7; tentatively, D is TRBD1 (6 bases). Trimming cost V 3 bases and J 3 bases, with 9 bases left between them. This CDR3 region has 12 residues. Germline V gives CDR1 GTSNPN, CDR2 SVGIG (reference sequence). The CDR3 loop reads CAWSQQGYEQYF. CDR3 bases: TGTGCCTGGAGCCAACAGGGCTACGAGCAGTACTTC.

The genes are TRBV19 and TRBJ2-5, with 8 bases fitting TRBD1. Germline V lookup: CDR1 LNHDA, CDR2 SQIVND (reference sequence). The CDR3 consists of 16 residues. V dropped 6 bases and J dropped 1; count of bases not matched to a gene: 10. CDR3 region: CASRDQNRGTQETQYF. The CDR3, as DNA: TGTGCCAGTAGGGACCAAAACAGGGGGACCCAAGAGACCCAGTACTTC.

The V call is TRBV7-3, the J call TRBJ2-2, with D perhaps matching TRBD2 (5 bases). The ends were cut back, 5 bases at V and 0 bases at J, with 7 bases in the middle. The CDR3 spans 14 residues. Germline-derived CDR1 and CDR2 are SGHTA and FQGTGA. The CDR3 sequence is CASSTGANTGELFF. In DNA, the CDR3 is TGTGCCAGCAGCACCGGGGCGAACACCGGGGAGCTGTTTTTT.

This clonotype has at least ten counts. V gene TRBV6-5 combines with J gene TRBJ2-1; 11 positions agree with TRBD2. The CDR3 covers 16 residues. With V trimmed by 4 bases and J by 6 bases, 8 bases remained unmatched. Germline CDR1 reads MNHEY; CDR2 reads SVGAGI. In nucleotides, the CDR3 is TGTGCCAGCAGTTCGATAGCGGGAGGGCCACTCAATGAGCAGTTCTTC. Translating it yields CASSSIAGGPLNEQFF.

This clonotype was detected only a few times. J is TRBJ2-7 and V is TRBV11-1; D might be TRBD1 (6 bases). This CDR3 comprises 15 residues. V lost 5 bases and J 0 bases, leaving 14 bases between the germline ends. Germline values: CDR1 SGHAT, CDR2 FQDESV (reference sequence). CDR3 sequence: CASSLNRAPSYEQYF. DNA of the CDR3: TGTGCCAGCAGCCTCAACAGGGCTCCCTCCTACGAGCAGTACTTC.

This clonotype came up many times. The chain links TRBV6-1 to TRBJ2-1; possibly TRBD2 for D (6 bases). The CDR3 is 16 amino acids. The V gene lost 6 bases and the J gene lost 2 bases, with 17 bases spanning the gap. Germline values: CDR1 MNHNS, CDR2 SASEGT. CDR3 residues: CASRTIASGAYNEQFF. CDR3 bases: TGTGCCAGCAGAACCATAGCGTCGGGGGCCTACAATGAGCAGTTCTTC.

This clonotype showed up just a few times. V usage is TRBV7-9 and J usage is TRBJ2-3; no clear D. The V gene's germline CDR1 is SEHNR and CDR2 FQNEAQ (reference sequence). Between the trimmed V and J ends, which lost 8 bases and 3 bases, there was a span of 12 bases. The CDR3 length is 13 residues. CDR3 coding DNA: TGTGCCAGCCCCCTTGGTGGTACAGATACGCAGTATTTT. It translates to CASPLGGTDTQYF.

This clonotype was counted many times. The rearrangement joins TRBV6-2 or TRBV6-3 to TRBJ1-1; no clear D gene. This CDR3 has 13 residues. Per germline, CDR1 MNHEY and CDR2 SVGEGT. V was shortened by 0 bases and J by 13 bases, with 15 bases between the two germline ends. In nucleotides, the CDR3 is TGTGCCAGCAGTTACTCAAGGACTAAGGACGGTTTCTTT. Translating gives CASSYSRTKDGFF.

In this sample, this clonotype turned up a few times. The CDR3 nucleotides read TGTGCCAGCTCACCCGACGTTAATTCACCCCTCCACTTT. Amino acid sequence: CASSPDVNSPLHF. This chain joins TRBV18 and TRBJ1-6; no clear D. Trimming removed 3 bases from V and 6 bases from J, with 6 bases in between. This CDR3 has 13 residues. Germline V gene sequence: CDR1 KGHSH, CDR2 LQKENI.

The sample holds a few counts of this clonotype. The V call is TRBV7-9, the J call TRBJ2-1; 7 nucleotides match TRBD2. The CDR3 spans 15 residues. From germline, CDR1 is SEHNR and CDR2 FQNEAQ (reference sequence). V gave up 3 bases and J gave up 7 bases; unmatched junction bases: 9. CDR3 DNA sequence: TGTGCCAGCAGCTTGGGTGGGAGGGGACTGAATGAGCAGTTCTTC. It translates to CASSLGGRGLNEQFF. The complete variable domain, with remaining parts taken from reference TRBV7-9 and TRBJ2-1, reads DTGVSQNPRHKITKRGQNVTFRCDPISEHNRLYWYRQTLGQGPEFLTYFQNEAQLEKSRLLSDRFSAERPKGSFSTLEIQRTEQGDSAMYLCASSLGGRGLNEQFFGPGTRLTVL.

This clonotype was observed many times. Here the CDR3 reads CASSPQDYEQYF. For the CDR3, the DNA is TGTGCCAGCAGCCCGCAAGACTACGAGCAGTACTTC. This chain joins TRBV12-3 or TRBV12-4 and TRBJ2-7, with D hard to call. This CDR3 comprises 12 residues. V was cut by 6 bases and J by 3 bases, with 9 bases left in between.

The sample holds many counts of this clonotype. At one end, the junction sequence differs from germline, possibly due to a read error. This rearrangement joins TRBV7-2 to TRBJ1-4; D might be TRBD1 (5 bases). CDR1 and CDR2 (germline): SGHTA, FQGNSA. This CDR3 is 14 amino acids long. CDR3 amino acids: CASSLAAGNEKLFF. CDR3 coding DNA: TGTGCCAGCAGTTTAGCGGCAGGGAATGAAAAACTGTTTTTT.

This clonotype was counted at least ten times. In DNA form, the CDR3 reads TGTGCCAGCAGGGGACTAATCTACAATGAGCAGTTCTTC. It translates to CASRGLIYNEQFF. The chain links TRBV6-2 or TRBV6-3 to TRBJ2-1, with 7 bases lining up with TRBD2. Germline loops: CDR1 MNHEY, CDR2 SVGEGT. Trimming removed 6 bases from V and 3 bases from J; junction bases left unmatched: 2. The CDR3 covers 13 residues.

This clonotype was seen just once. J is TRBJ1-2 and V is TRBV5-6; no reliable D call. The V end was cut by 1 base, the J end by 0 bases, with 7 bases between. Germline V gives CDR1 SGHDT, CDR2 YYEEEE. The CDR3 consists of 14 residues. The CDR3 reads CASSLPQTNYGYTF. In DNA form, the CDR3 reads TGTGCCAGCAGCTTGCCACAAACTAACTATGGCTACACCTTC.

The V and J genes are TRBV10-3 and TRBJ1-1; D gene unclear. V was clipped by 3 bases and J by 2 bases, with 7 bases between them. There are 13 residues in the CDR3. Germline-derived CDR1 and CDR2 are ENHRY and SYGVKD. CDR3 DNA: TGTGCCATCAGTGAAGTAGGAAACACTGAAGCTTTCTTT. As protein: CAISEVGNTEAFF.

The genes are TRBV19 and TRBJ2-7, with TRBD1 identical over 9 bases. Trimming cost V 1 base and J 4 bases; bases outside gene matches: 8. Germline CDR1 reads LNHDA; CDR2 reads SQIVND (reference sequence). The CDR3 is 16 residues long. This CDR3 reads CASSIGPGTGLYEQYF. The CDR3 DNA follows: TGTGCCAGTAGTATAGGACCCGGGACAGGGCTTTACGAGCAGTACTTC.

Of note for this clonotype: Since a much larger clone is just one base distant, this may be a read error. The rearrangement joins TRBV27 to TRBJ1-6; D is undetermined. The CDR3 covers 15 residues. CDR1 and CDR2 (germline): MNHEY, SMNVEV (reference sequence). The CDR3 reads CAGSLTFVGSSPLHF. CDR3 DNA sequence: TGTGCCGGCAGTTTAACGTTCGTGGGAAGTTCACCCCTCCACTTT.

This clonotype showed up many times. The V call is TRBV5-1, the J call TRBJ1-4; 7 bases are a match to TRBD1. Trimming cost V 0 bases and J 8 bases; bases outside gene matches: 7. This CDR3 has 15 residues. Per the germline V gene, CDR1 is SGHRS and CDR2 is YFSETQ. The CDR3 sequence is CASSLDPGGQEKLFF. Here the CDR3 DNA reads TGCGCCAGCAGCTTGGATCCAGGGGGGCAGGAAAAACTGTTTTTT.

The genes are TRBV30 and TRBJ2-7; D gene ambiguous. Germline V CDR1 and CDR2: GTSNPN, SVGIG (reference sequence). V dropped 3 bases and J dropped 4 bases, with 19 bases sitting between them. This CDR3 is built from 15 residues. CDR3 residues: CAWRPTAGLAYEQYF. The DNA of the CDR3 is TGTGCCTGGAGGCCCACGGCTGGGCTTGCGTACGAGCAGTACTTC. Full variable domain (rest looked up from reference TRBV30 and TRBJ2-7): SQTIHQWPATLVQPVGSPLSLECTVEGTSNPNLYWYRQAAGRGLQLLFYSVGIGQISSEVPQNLSASRPQDRQFILSSKKLLLSDSGFYLCAWRPTAGLAYEQYFGPGTRLTVT.